This T cell receptor beta chain is drawn from a study of cytomegalovirus exposure and HLA in healthy donors. Background on the study: The use of the same platform for the approximately 130 validation repertoires and the 550 to 700 first-cohort repertoires was reported by a later analysis.

The donors were part of the validation cohort, which consisted of more than 90 subjects and was separate from the first cohort of about 720 subjects. Study findings and constraints: The tendency of first-cohort TCR clusters to co-occur in the 120 validation repertoires was the finding of a later analysis. The study listed 150 to 200 cytomegalovirus-associated TCR beta chains.

Produced via immunoSEQ multiplex PCR; TCRdb's table is partial and in-frame only. The table has some 180,000 clones, around nine tenths seen once. Concerning this clone: The target antigen is unknown.

Germline V lookup: CDR1 SGHTA, CDR2 FQGTGA. V shed 2 bases, J shed 8 bases, and the junction held 7 bases outside the gene matches. The CDR3 extends over 14 amino acids. The sample was PBMCs. This chain uses TRBV7-3 with TRBJ1-2; TRBD1 aligns across 8 bases. This receptor was taken from a man under 40 in good health and CMV-seropositive. Here the CDR3 reads CASSLSGGPGGYTF. The CDR3 region has the DNA TGTGCCAGCAGCTTATCAGGGGGCCCAGGGGGCTACACCTTC.